Included here is one TCR beta chain sequence, with context. Individual cDNA molecules received unique molecular identifiers in the library. TCRdb reprocessed the RACE reads with MiXCR, giving one entry per CDR3 protein. The table has approximately 68,000 distinct CDR3 sequences, 6.5% to 10% seen once. Stated time point: patch test 2, 6 weeks after DPC sensitization. Documented treatment: therapeutic diphenylcyclopropenone sensitization with weekly scalp DPC. The entry originates in a study of human T cells and chemical hapten exposure. This CDR3 is 12 amino acids long. The germline V and J ends were trimmed by 9 bases and 1 base, with 8 bases remaining between them. Germline lookup yields CDR1 SNHLY and CDR2 FYNNEI.

This material consisted of whole blood, taken in connection with sensitization to the hapten diphenylcyclopropenone (DPC). The chain is built from TRBV2 and TRBJ2-3; D uncertain. The receptor was isolated from a woman aged 45-65 years with alopecia areata. Some clones in this sample may be carry-over from other donors' samples. The CDR3 DNA follows: TGTGCCAGGGCCTGGGGCACAGATACGCAGTATTTT. This sequence encodes CARAWGTDTQYF. Based on the CDR3 plus reference TRBV2 and TRBJ2-3, the full variable domain is EPEVTQTPSHQVTQMGQEVILRCVPISNHLYFYWYRQILGQKVEFLVSFYNNEISEKSEIFDDQFSVERPDGSNFTLKIRSTKLEDSAMYFCARAWGTDTQYFGPGTRLTVL.